This TCR beta chain emerged from a study of multiple sclerosis patients with progressive multifocal leukoencephalopathy (dated by TCRdb to 2018 to 2020). Regarding the complete study: Peripheral T and B cells were examined in MS patients who went on to develop PML (4 under natalizumab, 1 after alemtuzumab) as well as in treated patients who did not. The study aimed to detect JC virus-specific or public T-cell expansions arising at the time of PML onset. Two natalizumab-treated patients who later developed PML were followed longitudinally from before therapy through 6 and 12 months to PML onset. The research as a whole found: Given the small, descriptive cohort, it remained unclear whether the study findings reflect JC virus infection or general immunocompromise. When PML developed, no shared TRBV or TRBJ gene usage and no preferred TRBV-TRBJ pairings were found. Less diverse TRB repertoires in most PML patients were suggested by lower normalized Shannon entropy, whereas values near 1 were observed in the natalizumab-treated controls. Analysis was limited to peripheral blood, even though cerebrospinal fluid or brain lymphocytes might be more informative for natalizumab-associated PML. Only PML patients had TRB clones above 0.5% frequency, but the clones expanded at PML onset were already present before and during natalizumab therapy.

TRB CDR3 regions were amplified from genomic DNA with the immunoSEQ two-step multiplex PCR at survey-level depth. Synthetic inline TR CDR3 controls covering all V-J pairings were spiked into each PCR to estimate template counts and remove amplification bias. Reads were processed so that amplification and sequencing bias were reduced, and quantification was performed against synthetic TR CDR3 analogs. Per the authors' processing: In ImmunoSEQ Analyzer, raw data were processed so that out-of-frame sequences and CDR3s with stop codons were removed, with gene names following IMGT nomenclature. Repertoire diversity was summarized as normalized Shannon entropy, defined as 1 minus Pielou's evenness. Only TRB sequences sharing the V gene, the J gene and the CDR3 were counted as identical. Public PML clonotypes were defined as CDR3s shared by two or more PML-onset samples but absent from earlier samples, from controls, and from public databases. Skylign with the observed count method was used to analyze CDR3 amino acid composition at each position. TCRdb provides this immuneACCESS table in a form limited to in-frame rearrangements. Some clones are lacking; in checked studies, under half of them reflect an unresolved V gene, and why the rest are absent is not known. V, J and clone size are those of that table, while D and trimming were read from the DNA. This sample is represented by 25,000 to 35,000 clones; approximately 85% of them were singletons. The top ten hold roughly 12% of the sample.

As concerns this clone: The antigen it recognizes is unknown. The input lacks base qualities; no much larger clone sits a single base away.

In the germline V gene, CDR1 corresponds to LGHNT and CDR2 to FRNRAP. Its CDR3 holds 15 amino acids, cysteine through phenylalanine. This entry keeps only the CDR3 DNA: 45 bases, framed from base 1. The germline V end is reduced by 6 bases and the J end by 3 bases; junction bases left unmatched: 8. Interpreted using the paper, the time point label stands for: time of PML onset. According to the study, the label for this sample's treatment or condition signals: on natalizumab therapy at sampling. Diagnosis of PML relied on clinical and MRI findings, with confirmation coming from detection of JC virus DNA in cerebrospinal fluid. Among the natalizumab-treated patients, PML showed up after anywhere between roughly 15 and 56 months of natalizumab therapy. All listed patients had previously received interferon beta, and all PML patients were female. T3 blood samples were collected at the time of PML onset. Ficoll-Hypaque density gradient centrifugation was used to isolate peripheral blood mononuclear cells.

The receptor was derived from a woman in her twenties or thirties with progressive multifocal leukoencephalopathy. The chain was built from TRBV12-5 and TRBJ2-7, with TRBD2 matching 10 junction bases. The sample consisted of PBMCs, taken from a patient treated with natalizumab. The sequenced DNA is TGTGCTAGTGGCCGTACCCGGACTAGCGGCTACGAGCAGTACTTC. This gives the protein CASGRTRTSGYEQYF.